This T cell receptor (beta chain) was retrieved from a study of control samples from healthy donors and cancer patients. This clone was counted a few times. CDR3 size: 14 residues. Trimming removed 5 bases from V and 6 bases from J; junction bases left unmatched: 9. The V gene's germline CDR1 is SGHVS and CDR2 FNYEAQ. Repertoires were generated with immunoSEQ multiplex PCR, while TCRdb's copy carries only in-frame clones and drops some. The sample yields about 110,000 clones, around four fifths seen once. Source material: blood. The rearrangement joins TRBV7-6 to TRBJ1-2; TRBD1 aligns across 7 bases. This clonotype originated in a man between 18 and 29 years old in good health. The chain's CDR3 is CASSPPTGIDGYTF. In DNA, the CDR3 is TGTGCCAGCAGCCCCCCGACAGGGATAGATGGCTACACCTTC.